This T cell receptor beta chain was captured by sequencing in a study of Ad26.COV2.S vaccination and SARS-CoV-2 variants. This sample's treatment: about 20 received Ad26.COV2.S at low or high dose, single or two shots; five or six received placebo; per-sample allocation not given. Sampling was performed 63 days after the first vaccine or placebo injection. Germline loops: CDR1 SEHNR, CDR2 FQNEAQ (reference sequence). CDR3 length equals 16 residues. Trimming at V came to 7 bases and at J to 4 bases, leaving 13 bases not matched to a gene. Method: immunoSEQ multiplex PCR; TCRdb's copy keeps in-frame clones and lacks some. The table shows approximately 410,000 clones, with 88% occurring only once. This clone appeared a single time.

The specimen comprised peripheral blood, sampled in a trial of Ad26.COV2.S vaccine versus placebo. The rearrangement joins TRBV7-9 to TRBJ1-3, with 7 bases identical to TRBD1. The origin of this receptor is a person aged 18-60 years who received the Ad26.COV2.S COVID-19 vaccine or a placebo. CDR3 amino acids: CASTPGDSISGNTIYF. CDR3 nucleotide sequence: TGTGCCAGCACGCCGGGGGACAGCATTTCCGGAAACACCATATATTTT. Filled out from reference TRBV7-9 and TRBJ1-3, the complete variable domain reads DTGVSQNPRHKITKRGQNVTFRCDPISEHNRLYWYRQTLGQGPEFLTYFQNEAQLEKSRLLSDRFSAERPKGSFSTLEIQRTEQGDSAMYLCASTPGDSISGNTIYFGEGSWLTVV.